The present T cell receptor (beta chain) was sequenced within a study of shared clonotypes between healthy human individuals. Study conclusions and caveats: Estimated clonotype richness was generally higher in naive than memory subsets.

The CDR3 extends over 14 amino acids. Germline CDR1 reads MDHEN; CDR2 reads SYDVKM. The authors ran the assay at deep level. Profiling relied on immunoSEQ multiplex PCR, and the TCRdb table lists in-frame clones only, not all of them. Among under 600,000 clones, around 97% were seen once, and the ten largest hold roughly 0.055%. This clone was observed once. Its antigen is undetermined. The chain couples TRBV28 to TRBJ2-5, with D maybe TRBD1 (6 bases). The J call may be wrong; the DNA end is better matched by TRBJ2-7. The receptor comes from a woman aged 25 to 39 in good health. The sample consisted of naive CD4+ T cells sorted from blood. Subset noted: CD45RA+ positively selected. The CDR3 DNA follows: TGTGCCAGCAGCTCCCCGCAGGGGCCATACGAGCAGTACTTC. It is translated as CASSSPQGPYEQYF.